What follows is one TCR beta chain and its context. The antigen this receptor binds is unknown. Base qualities are missing; no much larger clone stands one base away. Libraries of naive CD8 T cells were built from approximately 20,000 to 980,000 sorted cells, with 10%, 30% or 50% of the purified RNA used. On a BD FACSAria II, naive CD8 T cells were FACS-sorted as CD8+CD4-CCR7+CD45RA+ and collected into RLT Plus buffer. To test detection sensitivity, Jurkat RNA equivalent to ten TCR copies was spiked into samples of roughly 18,000-1,100,000 naive CD8 T cells. Enrichment of CD8 T cells was performed with RosetteSep CD8+ T Cell Enrichment Cocktail and Ficoll-Paque, after which ACK red cell lysis was carried out. There are 20 amino acids in the CDR3, from cysteine to phenylalanine inclusive. Just the 60-base CDR3 DNA is kept, in frame starting at base 1. Taken from the germline V gene, the CDR1 and CDR2 loops are SNHLY and FYNNEI. V is trimmed back by 2 bases and J by 0 bases, and the junction contains 13 bases that no gene match accounts for.

The data belong to a study of molecular identifiers for immune sequencing clone quantification (dated by TCRdb to the late 2010s). For the study in its entirety: For a replicate experiment, RNA from approximately 20,000 or 100,000 naive CD8 T cells was divided into five aliquots, of which four were sequenced. CD8 T cells were used in a methods study to benchmark molecular-identifier clustering-based TCR repertoire sequencing (MIDCIRS) and TCR RNA copy counting. Broader findings and caveats from the paper: A single cell's worth of spiked-in Jurkat TCR RNA was reported detectable even among 900,000 to 1,000,000 naive CD8 T cells. Naive libraries contained spiked-in Jurkat TCR RNA (approximately nine copies' worth), which is not part of the donor repertoire. Modeling gave approximately 3 recovered TCR RNA copies per cell versus 8 to 10 by digital PCR, implying 25% to 30% capture efficiency. When barcode sub-clustering was omitted, TCR diversity was inflated by chimeric consensus sequences, with chimeras reaching as high as 47%. Clones above 20 RNA copies held over 98% of molecules in CMV-specific effector cells but under 1% in naive cells. Identical TCR molecules sharing a barcode could cause highly expanded clone sizes to be underestimated.

Libraries were constructed by PCR. The sequencing machine was a NextSeq 500. Bulk TCR libraries were generated as previously described, with the TCR primers listed in Table S5 used. Purification of total RNA was performed with the Qiagen AllPrep DNA/RNA kit. Before analysis, reads from multiple sequencing runs of the same library were pooled. The paper's processing steps were these. Reads were retained only if an exact TCR constant sequence was present, and the retained reads were trimmed to 150 nt and grouped according to their 12-nt molecular barcodes. Reads within each barcode group were sub-clustered using a 15% Levenshtein threshold, and quality-weighted consensus sequences were constructed for each RNA molecule. Non-functional sequences were excluded, and lower-count sequences lying one edit away from another sequence were also excluded. On the basis of fitting two negative binomial distributions, barcode sub-clusters with fewer than 20% of the maximum read count were discarded. In-frame beta chains were kept once TCRdb had trimmed the public reads at Q25 with fastp and called clones with MiXCR. Each entry is one CDR3 protein sequence, shown with its most common DNA and genes. TCRdb's processing, not the authors', yielded these V and J calls. The sample profile shows approximately 630,000 distinct CDR3 sequences; 25% of them were found once. The top ten hold around 0.78% of the sample.

The sample comprised naive CD8+ T cells from blood, with Jurkat cell RNA spiked in. Taken with the paper, the label for cell subset or site translates to: FACS-sorted CD8+CD4-CCR7+CD45RA+ naive T cells. The receptor was derived from a human donor in good health. Some libraries in this study had Jurkat cell RNA spiked in. The V and J genes are TRBV2 and TRBJ2-3; TRBD2 lines up with 11 middle nucleotides. The CDR3 has the sequence CASSESRGTLAGGSTDTQYF. The sequence in DNA is TGTGCCAGCAGTGAATCCAGGGGTACGCTAGCGGGGGGAAGCACAGATACGCAGTATTTT.